The TCR beta chain described here comes from a study of blood T cell repertoires in COVID-19 (dated by TCRdb to 2018 to 2021). In terms of the full investigation: Samples covering the acute and convalescent phases of COVID-19 were provided by collaborators in the United States, Italy and Spain. Sample metadata almost always included a de-identified subject ID, COVID-19 status, age in years and sex. The prospective study material was composed of cDNA or gDNA derived from T cells, B-cell-depleted T cells, or PBMCs. A freely available public database, intended as a resource for researchers studying the immune response to SARS-CoV-2, is where the repertoires were released. Deeply sampled blood TCRbeta repertoires from subjects exposed to, actively infected with, or recovered from COVID-19 were included in the dataset. Where available, HLA class I and class II types were taken from metadata supplied by the sample provider and were not determined by assay-based typing. Samples were obtained from the ongoing ImmuneRACE study (first 160 participants) and from some 1,300 subjects provided by 6 global collaborators.

Cut back by 1 base and 3 bases, the V and J ends lie 19 bases apart. The germline V gene (reference sequence) sets CDR1 to LGHDT and CDR2 to YNNKEL. The CDR3 numbers 17 residues from cysteine through phenylalanine. Of the read, only the CDR3 DNA is kept; its 51 bases are in frame from base 1. Study-level results and caveats: The amount of clinical and demographic metadata varied by source and participant and was provided uncurated.

Worth noting for this clone: Its cognate antigen has yet to be identified. There are no base qualities to consult, and no much larger clone falls within one base.

TCRbeta CDR3 regions were amplified from genomic DNA by means of the immunoSEQ Assay, a bias-controlled multiplex PCR. Processing in the source paper ran as follows. The number of nucleated cells in each sample was estimated by amplification of reference gene primers within the assay. Sequence reads were collapsed and filtered to measure the absolute abundance of every unique TCRbeta CDR3 rearrangement. Productive Simpson clonality was computed per sample as the square root of Simpson's diversity index over productive rearrangements. TCRdb stores this immuneACCESS table with in-frame sequences only. Part of the clones is absent; in the studies checked, under half of the shortfall reflects unresolved V genes, and no reason is known for the rest. Clone size and V and J calls were adopted from that table, with D and trimming inferred from the DNA. The sample data list approximately 220,000 clones, and about 83% of these were observed just once. The biggest ten clones account for approximately 7.4% of the sample.

The collaborating institutions used their own protocols to collect whole blood in K2EDTA tubes. For TCRbeta analysis, collaborators shipped samples in one of three forms: frozen whole blood, isolated PBMCs, or DNA extracted from either of those sample types. In this chain, TRBV3-1 (or the pseudogene TRBV3-2) is recombined with TRBJ2-7; TRBD2 might be the D gene, on 6 matching bases. The specimen sequenced was peripheral blood. The sequence came from a woman aged 50 to 60 with acute or convalescent COVID-19. The CDR3 protein: CASSQGSPSAVYYEQYF. Read as DNA, the sequence is TGTGCCAGCAGCCAAGGGTCTCCTAGCGCGGTCTACTACGAGCAGTACTTC.